The 22 T cell receptor beta chains reported below all come from one sample, sequenced in a study of beta chain features in type 1 diabetes. General study findings and limits: TCRB CDR3s were moderately but significantly shorter in Type 1 diabetes patients in all four CD4+ subsets.

What was sequenced were expressed TCRB transcripts, since all of the isolated RNA had been reverse transcribed. TCRdb's copy holds only in-frame clones and misses some; the assay was immunoSEQ multiplex PCR. The sample comprises 160,000 or so clones, roughly 60% of which are singletons, and around 0.08% rests with the top ten. No antigens are known for them. The sequenced sample was naive CD4+ T cells from blood. These receptors were taken from a man younger than 45 with type 1 diabetes.

In DNA, the CDR3 is TGTGCCAGCAGCTCGAAACAGGGCGATTACTATGGCTACACCTTC. Amino acids: CASSSKQGDYYGYTF. The V call is TRBV7-9, the J call TRBJ1-2, with D maybe TRBD1 (6 bases). The germline V gene has CDR1 SEHNR and CDR2 FQNEAQ (reference sequence). The ends were cut back, 4 bases at V and 3 bases at J, with 15 bases in the middle. This CDR3 is 15 amino acids long. The full variable domain, with the rest looked up from reference TRBV7-9 and TRBJ1-2, is DTGVSQNPRHKITKRGQNVTFRCDPISEHNRLYWYRQTLGQGPEFLTYFQNEAQLEKSRLLSDRFSAERPKGSFSTLEIQRTEQGDSAMYLCASSSKQGDYYGYTFGSGTRLTVV.

This clone turned up a few times. The chain has TRBV30 and TRBJ2-1; D not certain. Trimming shortened V by 0 bases and J by 4 bases, and 13 bases separated the two germline ends. The germline gives CDR1 GTSNPN, CDR2 SVGIG (reference sequence). This CDR3 spans 15 amino acids. The DNA of the CDR3 is TGTGCCTGGAGTGTAGGTAGACCCATATACAATGAGCAGTTCTTC. Amino acids: CAWSVGRPIYNEQFF.

A few counts support this clone. The chain carries TRBV21-1 and TRBJ2-3; the table's TRBD2 call for D was not verified on the DNA. TRBV21-1 constitutes a pseudogene. The length of the CDR3 is 16 residues. The CDR3 spells CASSNSGYSSADTQYF. CDR3 bases: TGTGCCAGCAGCAATTCGGGGTATTCCTCCGCAGATACGCAGTATTTT.

The V call is TRBV5-1, the J call TRBJ2-5, with D unresolved. Trimming took off 1 base at V and 5 bases at J, with 6 bases between the two ends. The CDR3 sequence is 12 residues long. Germline V lookup: CDR1 SGHRS, CDR2 YFSETQ. The CDR3 protein is CASSLTRETQYF. In DNA, the CDR3 is TGCGCCAGCAGCTTGACAAGGGAGACCCAGTACTTC.

The chain carries TRBV9 and TRBJ1-6; a weak D match, TRBD1 (5 bases). V lost 0 bases, J lost 8 bases, and 9 bases lay in between. The germline CDR1 and CDR2 sequences are SGDLS and YYNGEE. The CDR3 is 14 residues long. The CDR3 DNA reads TGTGCCAGCAGCGTAGGGGACGGTGATTCACCCCTCCACTTT. This sequence encodes CASSVGDGDSPLHF.

The rearrangement uses TRBV7-9 and TRBJ2-5; 8 bases map to TRBD1. The CDR3 totals 12 residues. Unmatched junction bases numbered 1, after V lost 5 bases and J lost 5 bases. Germline V gives CDR1 SEHNR, CDR2 FQNEAQ (reference sequence). CDR3 in amino acids: CASSRQGETQYF. CDR3 sequence (DNA): TGTGCCAGCAGCCGACAGGGGGAGACCCAGTACTTC.

The gene calls are TRBV9 and TRBJ2-1; no clear D gene. The CDR3 spans 14 residues. Between the trimmed V and J ends, which lost 7 bases and 3 bases, there was a span of 14 bases. The V gene's germline CDR1 is SGDLS and CDR2 YYNGEE. This chain's CDR3 is CASGSQAYYNEQFF. The CDR3, as DNA: TGTGCCAGCGGGTCTCAAGCTTACTACAATGAGCAGTTCTTC. The full variable domain, its missing parts supplied by reference TRBV9 and TRBJ2-1, is DSGVTQTPKHLITATGQRVTLRCSPRSGDLSVYWYQQSLDQGLQFLIQYYNGEERAKGNILERFSAQQFPDLHSELNLSSLELGDSALYFCASGSQAYYNEQFFGPGTRLTVL.

The rearrangement links TRBV25-1 to TRBJ2-7, with 9 nucleotides matching TRBD1. CDR3 length equals 17 residues. J lost 3 bases, V lost 5 bases, and 14 bases had no gene match. Germline-derived CDR1 and CDR2 are MGHDK and SYGVNS. CDR3 DNA sequence: TGTGCCAGCAGTTCAATATGGGGACCGGGACAGGGCTACGAGCAGTACTTC. It codes for CASSSIWGPGQGYEQYF.

This clone occurred once. The chain uses TRBV28 and TRBJ1-1, with 9 positions matching TRBD1. CDR3 length: 15 residues. V was clipped by 5 bases and J by 4 bases; unmatched bases: 8. From germline, CDR1 is MDHEN and CDR2 SYDVKM. CDR3 nucleotides: TGTGCCAGCAGTGTACAGGGGGCGTCGGTCACTGAAGCTTTCTTT. As protein: CASSVQGASVTEAFF.

This clone was detected a few times. The chain couples TRBV29-1 to TRBJ2-7; D uncertain. Germline values: CDR1 SQVTM, CDR2 ANQGSEA. This CDR3 comprises 13 residues. Trimming left V 4 bases short and J 9 bases short, with 19 bases between. Here the CDR3 reads CSVVASNLTGQYF. The CDR3 DNA sequence: TGCAGCGTTGTGGCTTCGAATCTCACGGGGCAGTACTTC.

The chain carries TRBV9 and TRBJ1-2; the D gene is possibly TRBD1 (6 bases). Germline V lookup: CDR1 SGDLS, CDR2 YYNGEE. The CDR3 has 14 amino acids. V shed 4 bases and J shed 5 bases, with 15 bases lying between them. This chain's CDR3 is CASSPQGGLYGYTF. CDR3 coding DNA: TGTGCCAGCAGCCCGCAAGGGGGGTTATATGGCTACACCTTC. The full variable domain, with the rest looked up from reference TRBV9 and TRBJ1-2, is DSGVTQTPKHLITATGQRVTLRCSPRSGDLSVYWYQQSLDQGLQFLIQYYNGEERAKGNILERFSAQQFPDLHSELNLSSLELGDSALYFCASSPQGGLYGYTFGSGTRLTVV.

This clone has a single count. This chain's CDR3 is CAWRKQGGTEAFF. CDR3 coding DNA: TGTGCCTGGAGAAAGCAGGGCGGCACTGAAGCTTTCTTT. The chain combines TRBV30 with TRBJ1-1, with TRBD1 as a possible D gene (5 bases). Trimming removed 3 bases from V and 4 bases from J, with 12 bases in between. Germline CDR1 is GTSNPN and CDR2 is SVGIG (reference sequence). The CDR3 loop spans 13 amino acids.

The chain carries TRBV9 and TRBJ2-1; D remains unclear. The germline gives CDR1 SGDLS, CDR2 YYNGEE. The CDR3 has 12 residues. Trimming removed 0 bases at V and 8 bases at J, with 6 bases between. CDR3 sequence reads: CASSVGAHEQFF. For the CDR3, the DNA is TGTGCCAGCAGCGTAGGAGCGCATGAGCAGTTCTTC.

The chain has TRBV30 and TRBJ2-3, with a tentative D call TRBD2 (7 bases). Germline CDR1 reads GTSNPN; CDR2 reads SVGIG (reference sequence). Trimming took off 2 bases at V and 0 bases at J, with 9 bases between the two ends. The CDR3 has 14 residues. This chain's CDR3 is CAWSRGGSTDTQYF. CDR3 nucleotide sequence: TGTGCCTGGAGTAGGGGGGGTAGCACAGATACGCAGTATTTT.

This sequence joins TRBV28 and TRBJ2-7, with TRBD2 matching over 7 bases. J lost 0 bases, V lost 5 bases, and 13 bases had no gene match. Germline V gene sequence: CDR1 MDHEN, CDR2 SYDVKM. This CDR3 has 17 amino acids. The CDR3 nucleotides are TGTGCCAGCAGTCCCCCAAGCGGGGCCTTCTTCTCCTACGAGCAGTACTTC. Translated, it gives CASSPPSGAFFSYEQYF. The full variable domain, its missing parts supplied by reference TRBV28 and TRBJ2-7, is DVKVTQSSRYLVKRTGEKVFLECVQDMDHENMFWYRQDPGLGLRLIYFSYDVKMKEKGDIPEGYSVSREKKERFSLILESASTNQTSMYLCASSPPSGAFFSYEQYFGPGTRLTVT.

This clone was seen more than once but under ten times. The rearrangement uses TRBV30 and TRBJ2-1; D perhaps matches TRBD2 (6 bases). The CDR3 loop spans 16 amino acids. CDR1 is GTSNPN and CDR2 is SVGIG in the germline V gene (reference sequence). Trimming removed 6 bases at V and 0 bases at J, with 18 bases between. The CDR3, as DNA: TGTGCCTGCCGGCCGGAGGGAAGGAGCTCCTACAATGAGCAGTTCTTC. This sequence encodes CACRPEGRSSYNEQFF. Full variable domain (missing parts from reference TRBV30 and TRBJ2-1): SQTIHQWPATLVQPVGSPLSLECTVEGTSNPNLYWYRQAAGRGLQLLFYSVGIGQISSEVPQNLSASRPQDRQFILSSKKLLLSDSGFYLCACRPEGRSSYNEQFFGPGTRLTVL.

The chain links TRBV4-1 to TRBJ2-7, with D perhaps being TRBD1 or TRBD2 (6 bases each). The CDR3 totals 15 residues. The V gene lost 0 bases and the J gene lost 2 bases, with 11 bases spanning the gap. CDR1 is MGHRA and CDR2 is YSYEKL in the germline V gene. The CDR3 region is CASSQEGGITYEQYF. In DNA, the CDR3 is TGCGCCAGCAGCCAAGAAGGGGGGATTACCTACGAGCAGTACTTC.

The chain combines TRBV14 with TRBJ2-5, with unresolved D. Germline V gene sequence: CDR1 SGHDN, CDR2 FVKESK. CDR3 length: 14 amino acids. Trimming took off 0 bases at V and 6 bases at J, with 11 bases between the two ends. The CDR3 DNA is TGTGCCAGCAGCCAAGAGAGCATCGGAAAGACCCAGTACTTC. Translation gives CASSQESIGKTQYF.

The chain combines TRBV19 with TRBJ2-4; a possible D gene is TRBD2 (5 bases). In germline, CDR1 is LNHDA, CDR2 SQIVND (reference sequence). V lost 4 bases, J lost 2 bases, and 18 bases lay in between. The CDR3 length is 17 residues. The CDR3 sequence: CASSKDGPHGTKNIQYF. In DNA, the CDR3 is TGTGCCAGTAGTAAGGACGGGCCCCACGGGACCAAAAACATTCAGTACTTC.

The chain links TRBV30 to TRBJ2-6; D remains unclear. Trimming took 0 bases from V and 0 from J, leaving 9 bases between them. Germline V gene lookup returns CDR1 GTSNPN and CDR2 SVGIG (reference sequence). The CDR3 contains 16 residues. The chain's CDR3 is CAWSVSASSGANVLTF. CDR3 nucleotides: TGTGCCTGGAGTGTATCCGCCAGCTCTGGGGCCAACGTCCTGACTTTC.

This sequence joins TRBV5-1 and TRBJ1-6, with 8 bases that match TRBD1. The length of the CDR3 is 15 residues. Unmatched junction bases numbered 7, after V lost 5 bases and J lost 6 bases. From germline, CDR1 is SGHRS and CDR2 YFSETQ. CDR3 sequence (DNA): TGCGCCAGCAGTCCCGGGACAGGACCTAATTCACCCCTCCACTTT. Its protein product is CASSPGTGPNSPLHF.

This clone appeared once. The rearrangement links TRBV18 to TRBJ2-3; possibly TRBD2 for D (5 bases). The CDR3 has 15 amino acids. The germline V gene has CDR1 KGHSH and CDR2 LQKENI. V was shortened by 1 base and J by 1 base, with 9 bases between the two germline ends. The CDR3 DNA sequence: TGTGCCAGCTCACCACGGGCCGGGGGCACAGATACGCAGTATTTT. This translates into CASSPRAGGTDTQYF.